A single sample gave rise to the 7 T cell receptor beta chains below, sequenced in a study of T cells in Graves' hyperthyroidism and ophthalmopathy. RNA transcripts served as the template for amplifying TCR beta CDR3 regions. Researchers ran a first-round RT-PCR on the TCR CDR3 using the HTBI primer set. One entry per CDR3 protein results from TCRdb running MiXCR on the multiplex PCR reads. The table records some 690,000 distinct CDR3 sequences, roughly 17% of them present only once. Source material: blood. The receptors were sampled from a man over 45 with Graves' hyperthyroidism.

The sample holds many counts of this clonotype. The rearrangement links TRBV10-3 to TRBJ1-1; 7 bases match TRBD1. The V gene's germline CDR1 is ENHRY and CDR2 SYGVKD. The ends lost 0 bases at V and 2 bases at J; junction bases unmatched: 0. This CDR3 has 14 residues. As DNA, the CDR3 is TGTGCCATCAGTGAGTCAGGGGGCAACACTGAAGCTTTCTTT. Its translation: CAISESGGNTEAFF.

About this clonotype itself: Being one base from a much bigger clone, this may be a read error. This CDR3 is CAWRRTGGIGEKLVF. CDR3 DNA sequence: TGTGCCTGGAGGCGAACAGGGGGGATCGGGGAAAAACTGGTTTTT. The genes are TRBV30 and TRBJ1-4; 8 positions agree with TRBD1. Germline CDR1 reads GTSNPN; CDR2 reads SVGIG (reference sequence). The CDR3 contains 15 residues.

This clonotype appeared many times. The CDR3 loop is CASSLAGGRNEQFF. For the CDR3, the DNA is TGTGCCAGCAGCTTAGCGGGGGGGCGTAATGAGCAGTTCTTC. The chain joins TRBV7-8 to TRBJ2-1, with D perhaps TRBD2 (7 bases). The length of the CDR3 is 14 residues. Trimming pared 0 bases from V and 7 bases from J, leaving 10 bases between. CDR1 is SGHVS, CDR2 FQNEAQ, per germline.

The chain links TRBV7-8 to TRBJ2-3; 14 bases are a match to TRBD2. Trimming removed 3 bases from V and 6 bases from J; junction bases left unmatched: 11. The CDR3 loop spans 18 amino acids. The germline V gene encodes CDR1 SGHVS and CDR2 FQNEAQ. The CDR3 DNA reads as TGTGCCAGCAGCTTGCCGGAGACTAGCGGGAGGGCCTTCGATACGCAGTATTTT. Its translation: CASSLPETSGRAFDTQYF.

This clonotype appeared many times. This chain joins TRBV7-3 and TRBJ2-7; D could derive from TRBD1 or TRBD2 (5 bases each). Trimming left V 2 bases short and J 6 bases short, with 14 bases between. The CDR3 runs to 14 residues. Germline CDR1 SGHTA, CDR2 FQGTGA. The CDR3 spells CASSLSFRDGEQYF. CDR3 in DNA: TGTGCCAGCAGCTTATCGTTTAGGGACGGCGAGCAGTACTTC. Together with reference TRBV7-3 and TRBJ2-7, the CDR3 gives the full variable domain: GAGVSQTPSNKVTEKGKYVELRCDPISGHTALYWYRQSLGQGPEFLIYFQGTGAADDSGLPNDRFFAVRPEGSVSTLKIQRTERGDSAVYLCASSLSFRDGEQYFGPGTRLTVT.

This clonotype has a handful of counts. CDR3 in DNA: TGTGCCAGTAGGTCGGGACTAGCGGGAGTCGGCAATGAGCAGTTCTTC. Translated, it gives CASRSGLAGVGNEQFF. The chain couples TRBV19 to TRBJ2-1; 14 bases agree with TRBD2. J lost 6 bases, V lost 6 bases, and 7 bases had no gene match. The germline gives CDR1 LNHDA, CDR2 SQIVND (reference sequence). The CDR3 sequence is 16 residues long.

This rearrangement joins TRBV7-9 to TRBJ2-3; perhaps TRBD2 as D (6 bases). The V end lost 5 bases, the J end lost 2 bases, and 17 bases lay between the germline ends. Germline V gives CDR1 SEHNR, CDR2 FQNEAQ (reference sequence). The CDR3 runs 16 residues. The CDR3 bases are TGTGCCAGCAGCCCCTCTGGAGCGGGCCTCACAGATACGCAGTATTTT. Protein: CASSPSGAGLTDTQYF.